Presented here are 14 T cell receptor beta chains from one specimen sequenced in a study of blood T cell repertoires in COVID-19. Profiled with immunoSEQ multiplex PCR; TCRdb holds only in-frame clones, not every one. Found here are about 170,000 clones, about 89% of them singletons; the top ten hold roughly 0.8%. Sequenced material: PBMCs or T cells enriched from blood (not recorded which). The origin of the receptors is a woman in her late teens or twenties who had recovered from COVID-19.

This clone was counted only a few times. V and J are TRBV19 and TRBJ2-3; D remains unclear. Per the germline V gene, CDR1 is LNHDA and CDR2 is SQIVND (reference sequence). The CDR3 length is 15 residues. The V gene lost 3 bases and the J gene lost 2 bases, with 12 bases spanning the gap. The CDR3 DNA reads as TGTGCCAGTAGTATGGTAGACAAACACACAGATACGCAGTATTTT. Protein sequence: CASSMVDKHTDTQYF.

The gene calls are TRBV2 and TRBJ2-1; 9 positions agree with TRBD2. The CDR3 covers 14 residues. Trimming at V came to 8 bases and at J to 0 bases, leaving 2 bases not matched to a gene. Germline CDR1 reads SNHLY; CDR2 reads FYNNEI. CDR3 coding DNA: TGTGCCAGCCTAGCGGGGATCTCCTACAATGAGCAGTTCTTC. This encodes CASLAGISYNEQFF. Full variable domain (remainder filled in from reference TRBV2 and TRBJ2-1): EPEVTQTPSHQVTQMGQEVILRCVPISNHLYFYWYRQILGQKVEFLVSFYNNEISEKSEIFDDQFSVERPDGSNFTLKIRSTKLEDSAMYFCASLAGISYNEQFFGPGTRLTVL.

The rearrangement links TRBV6-1 to TRBJ2-7, with TRBD2 matching 7 bases. This CDR3 is 14 amino acids long. The trim removed 6 bases at V and 4 bases at J, leaving 9 bases unmatched. Looked up from germline, CDR1 is MNHNS and CDR2 is SASEGT. In DNA form, the CDR3 reads TGTGCCAGCAGGTCGCCTAGCGGATTTTACGAGCAGTACTTC. Amino acids: CASRSPSGFYEQYF.

The chain employs TRBV7-9 and TRBJ2-6, with 10 bases aligning to TRBD1. With V trimmed by 1 base and J by 4 bases, 10 bases remained unmatched. Germline values: CDR1 SEHNR, CDR2 FQNEAQ (reference sequence). This CDR3 has 19 amino acids. The CDR3: CASSLVGTGVSLGANVLTF. The CDR3 DNA reads as TGTGCCAGCAGCTTAGTCGGGACAGGGGTTTCCCTCGGGGCCAACGTCCTGACTTTC.

J is TRBJ1-5 and V is TRBV29-1; TRBD1 might be the D (5 bases). Per the germline V gene, CDR1 is SQVTM and CDR2 is ANQGSEA. Trimming removed 4 bases from V and 4 bases from J, with 17 bases in between. The CDR3 consists of 15 residues. As DNA, the CDR3 is TGCAGCGTTGCGGTAGGTGGGGCGAGGAATCAGCCCCAGCATTTT. Its translation is CSVAVGGARNQPQHF.

There are a few counts of this clone. A read error may produce the germline difference seen at one junction end. The chain uses TRBV2 and TRBJ2-7; TRBD2 agrees at 8 bases. This CDR3 is 14 amino acids long. Germline CDR1 and CDR2: SNHLY and FYNNEI. DNA of the CDR3: TGTGCCAGCAGTGACGGGTTGGGTAGCGGGATTGTTAACTTC. It codes for CASSDGLGSGIVNF.

The chain combines TRBV24-1 with TRBJ1-2, with D hard to call. V gave up 4 bases and J gave up 2 bases, with 4 bases separating them. Germline V lookup: CDR1 KGHDR, CDR2 SFDVKD. There are 12 residues in the CDR3. In nucleotides, the CDR3 is TGTGCCACCAGTGACCCAAACTATGGCTACACCTTC. Translating it yields CATSDPNYGYTF.

This clone came up a few times. CDR3 protein: CASSTSGKSYNEQFF. The CDR3 nucleotides are TGCGCCAGCAGCACGAGCGGGAAGTCCTACAATGAGCAGTTCTTC. This chain uses TRBV4-1 with TRBJ2-1; 7 bases fit TRBD2. Germline V lookup: CDR1 MGHRA, CDR2 YSYEKL. V gave up 5 bases and J gave up 1 base; unmatched junction bases: 5. CDR3 length: 15 residues.

V gene TRBV11-2 combines with J gene TRBJ1-1, with D possibly matching TRBD1 (5 bases). Germline values: CDR1 SGHAT, CDR2 FQNNGV. V dropped 0 bases and J dropped 5 bases, with 7 bases sitting between them. The CDR3 sequence is 13 residues long. The CDR3 here is CASSLERGTEAFF. The DNA for the CDR3 is TGTGCCAGCAGCTTAGAAAGGGGAACTGAAGCTTTCTTT.

This clone was seen once. CDR3 residues: CASSPLAVNTGELFF. CDR3 in DNA: TGTGCCAGCAGTCCGCTAGCGGTAAACACCGGGGAGCTGTTTTTT. The rearrangement joins TRBV28 to TRBJ2-2; 7 nucleotides line up with TRBD2. From germline, CDR1 is MDHEN and CDR2 SYDVKM. The CDR3 runs 15 residues. V shed 5 bases, J shed 2 bases, and the junction held 5 bases outside the gene matches.

V usage is TRBV29-1 and J usage is TRBJ2-1; possibly TRBD2 for D (6 bases). V was cut by 8 bases and J by 6 bases, with 23 bases left in between. Per germline, CDR1 SQVTM and CDR2 ANQGSEA. There are 15 residues in the CDR3. The CDR3 sequence: CSLYGGDPGVNEQFF. The CDR3 nucleotides are TGCAGCCTCTATGGAGGGGATCCTGGTGTCAATGAGCAGTTCTTC.

The J gene is TRBJ2-2, the V gene TRBV18; D may be TRBD1 (6 bases). V dropped 6 bases and J dropped 7 bases, with 18 bases sitting between them. The CDR3 covers 15 residues. Germline V gene sequence: CDR1 KGHSH, CDR2 LQKENI. CDR3 loop: CASSRGWGPDGELFF. CDR3 nucleotides: TGTGCCAGCTCTCGTGGCTGGGGGCCGGACGGGGAGCTGTTTTTT.

The CDR3 loop reads CASTGTFEQYF. As DNA, the CDR3 is TGTGCCAGCACCGGGACATTCGAGCAGTACTTC. The V and J genes are TRBV7-9 and TRBJ2-7, with a weak D call TRBD1 (6 bases). V was pared by 7 bases and J by 6 bases, with 10 bases between. This CDR3 comprises 11 residues. Germline loops: CDR1 SEHNR, CDR2 FQNEAQ (reference sequence).

The CDR3 DNA reads as TGTGCCAGCAGTTTCTCTGCGGGGGAGAGCTCCTACGAGCAGTACTTC. It translates to CASSFSAGESSYEQYF. The chain employs TRBV27 and TRBJ2-7; 7 nucleotides line up with TRBD2. Germline V lookup: CDR1 MNHEY, CDR2 SMNVEV (reference sequence). This CDR3 region has 16 residues. With 3 bases clipped from V and 0 bases from J, the junction kept 8 bases outside the gene matches.